This record concerns one T cell receptor beta chain sequence. This clonotype was recorded many times. Its binding antigen is unknown. Per-base qualities were not stored, and no clone one base away is much larger. This sample is part of a study of read filtering for tumor transcriptome and immune sequencing (TCRdb year 2020). Describing the broader study: The cohort had roughly 18 male and 14 female patients with a mean age of about 70 years, ranging from about 40 to 85. Using the same bone marrow samples, the study ran both targeted immune repertoire sequencing and bulk whole-transcriptome sequencing and then compared the TCR repertoires from each method. Under revised international staging, roughly 8 patients fell into R-ISS I, approximately 15 into R-ISS II and six or seven into R-ISS III. One main goal was a read-filtering strategy for immune repertoire data, in particular deciding whether clonotypes backed by only one read should be removed. Per sample, about 4.05 to 10.27 million TCR-region mapped reads were obtained with IR-seq, compared with only 85 to 1273 with RNA-seq. Whole-transcriptome libraries were prepared with the TruSeq RNA Access Library Prep Kit after DNase treatment.

TCR libraries were constructed from 400 ng RNA using the Immunoverse kit, and molecular barcoded adaptors covering alpha/delta and beta/gamma chains were employed. TCR library preparation used the same RNA that went into transcriptome sequencing. TCR libraries were sequenced on an Illumina HiSeq 4000 with 2 x 150 cycles. Processing in the source paper ran as follows. TCR reads were aligned to human V, D, J and C references and assembled into CDR3 clonotypes with MiXCR, including quality filtering and error correction. Clonotype counts and gene usage diversity were analyzed with the tcR package in R. Raw mapping reads were checked after the RNA-seq reads had been mapped by STAR aligner version 2.5.3a onto the human GRCh37 genome. To test how sequencing depth affected the clonotypes detected, IR-seq fastq files were randomly downsampled with Seqtk 1.3. TCRdb reworked the public reads: Q25 trimming with fastp, MiXCR clone assembly, productive beta chains retained. Here each entry gathers all rows of one CDR3 protein and keeps the most common genes and DNA. It is TCRdb's table, rather than the study itself, that gives the V and J calls and clone size. In all, the sample holds 35,000 to 50,000 distinct CDR3 sequences, and around 19% of those were seen once. Clones ranked in the top ten supply 30% to 45% of the sample.

Each patient had bone marrow sampled at the time of active disease. Ficoll-Hypaque density gradient centrifugation was used to isolate the bone marrow mononuclear cells. CD138-negative cells were obtained by negative selection after labeling with CD138 magnetic microbeads on a MACS separator, removing myeloma plasma cells. Purity of the isolated cells was checked by flow cytometry on an Attune NxT using CD138 antibodies. TRIzol reagent was used to extract total RNA, which was then quantified with a NanoDrop spectrophotometer. For each patient, paired RNA-seq and IR-seq were run on the CD138-negative bone marrow sample from that patient. Study-wide findings and limitations: Compared with RNA-seq, IR-seq captured clonotypes at much higher depth and more reliably, and a smaller IR-seq throughput was enough to identify most shared clonotypes. Single-read clonotypes made up 80% to 90% of clonotypes but only around 4% of total reads in IR-seq, compared with approximately 75% of clonotypes and around 45% of reads in RNA-seq. Rather than purified T cells, the sorted CD138-negative fraction was a mixed bone marrow immune population. The correlation between IR-seq and RNA-seq shared clonotype proportions was increased by removal of single-read clonotypes.

The receptor's source is a donor older than 35 with multiple myeloma. The sample was a population of CD138-negative cells sorted from bone marrow. Reading the label with the study, this specimen's cell subset or site is: bone marrow mononuclear cells depleted of CD138+ plasma/myeloma cells by negative magnetic selection.

The encoded CDR3 is CASSPSLAGAQGETQYF. The nucleotide sequence is TGTGCCAGCTCACCAAGCCTAGCGGGAGCCCAAGGAGAGACCCAGTACTTC. The chain employs TRBV18 and TRBJ2-5; the central 10 bases match TRBD2. From V the trimming removes 2 bases and from J it removes 4 bases, while the gene matches leave 10 bases of the junction unaccounted for. Including the terminal cysteine and phenylalanine, the CDR3 comprises 17 residues. CDR3 DNA is the only sequence kept; it has 51 bases, read in frame from the first base. Taken from the germline V gene, the CDR1 and CDR2 loops are KGHSH and LQKENI.